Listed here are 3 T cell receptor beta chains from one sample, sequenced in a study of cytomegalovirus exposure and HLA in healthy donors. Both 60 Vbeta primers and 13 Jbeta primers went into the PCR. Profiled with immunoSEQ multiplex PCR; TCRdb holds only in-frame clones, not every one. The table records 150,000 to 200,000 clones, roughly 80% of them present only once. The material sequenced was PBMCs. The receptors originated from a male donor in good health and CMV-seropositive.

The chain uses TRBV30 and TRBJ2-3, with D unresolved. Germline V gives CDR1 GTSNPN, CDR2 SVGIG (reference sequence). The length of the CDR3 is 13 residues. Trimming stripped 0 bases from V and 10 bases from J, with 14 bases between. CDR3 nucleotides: TGTGCCTGGAGTGTAAGCGAGACCACCCCGCAGTATTTT. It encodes CAWSVSETTPQYF.

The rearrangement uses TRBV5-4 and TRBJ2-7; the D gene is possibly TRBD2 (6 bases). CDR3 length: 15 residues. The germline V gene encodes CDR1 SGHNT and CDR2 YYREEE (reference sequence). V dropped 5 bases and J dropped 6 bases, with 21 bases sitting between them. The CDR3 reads CASRPTGTLAAEQYF. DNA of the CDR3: TGTGCCAGCAGACCCACCGGGACTTTAGCTGCCGAGCAGTACTTC. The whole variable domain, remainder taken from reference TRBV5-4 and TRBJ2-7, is ETGVTQSPTHLIKTRGQQVTLRCSSQSGHNTVSWYQQALGQGPQFIFQYYREEENGRGNFPPRFSGLQFPNYSSELNVNALELDDSALYLCASRPTGTLAAEQYFGPGTRLTVT.

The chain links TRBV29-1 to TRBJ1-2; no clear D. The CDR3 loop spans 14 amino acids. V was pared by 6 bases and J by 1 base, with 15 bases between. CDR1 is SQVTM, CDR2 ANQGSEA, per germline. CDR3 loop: CSVPVEGGNYGYTF. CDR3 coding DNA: TGCAGCGTCCCAGTGGAGGGAGGTAACTATGGCTACACCTTC. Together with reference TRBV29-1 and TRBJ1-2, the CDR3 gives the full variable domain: SAVISQKPSRDICQRGTSLTIQCQVDSQVTMMFWYRQQPGQSLTLIATANQGSEATYESGFVIDKFPISRPNLTFSTLTVSNMSPEDSSIYLCSVPVEGGNYGYTFGSGTRLTVV.